The entry below describes one T cell receptor beta chain. TCRdb reanalyzed the 5' RACE reads and collapses them to one entry per CDR3 protein, without DNA. The sample totals about 180,000 distinct CDR3 sequences. These data originate in a study of T cells expressing NK-cell markers. The overall study: It was sorted CD3+CD56+NKG2C+, CD3+CD56+NKG2C- and CD3+CD56-NKG2C+ T cells that supplied the TCR beta repertoires.

The CDR3 spans 18 residues. CDR1 SGHAT and CDR2 FQNNGV come from the germline V gene. The J gene is TRBJ2-1, the V gene TRBV11-2; the TCRdb call, TRBD2, lacks DNA for checking. The sequence derives from a woman aged 18-70 years in good health. Sample: blood T cells: a sorted CD56 or NKG2C T cell subset, CD4+ or CD8+ T cells, or bulk PBMC T cells (not recorded which). CDR3 protein: CASSLGGAGGSSYNEQFF.